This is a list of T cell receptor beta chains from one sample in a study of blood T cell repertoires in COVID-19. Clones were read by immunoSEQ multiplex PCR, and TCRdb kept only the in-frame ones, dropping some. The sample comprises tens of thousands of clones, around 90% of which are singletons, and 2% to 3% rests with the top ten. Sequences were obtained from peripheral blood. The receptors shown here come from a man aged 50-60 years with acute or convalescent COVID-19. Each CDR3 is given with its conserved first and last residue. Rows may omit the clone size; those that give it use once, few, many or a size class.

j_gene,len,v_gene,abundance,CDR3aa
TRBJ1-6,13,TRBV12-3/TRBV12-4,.,CASSFQLDSPLHF
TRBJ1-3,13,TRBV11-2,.,CASSRTSGNTIYF
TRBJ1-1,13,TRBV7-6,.,CASSQSSNTEAFF
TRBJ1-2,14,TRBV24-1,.,CATSSYREDYGYTF
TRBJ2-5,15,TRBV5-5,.,CASSMEDREGETQYF
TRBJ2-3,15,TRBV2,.,CASSEDRGSTDTQYF
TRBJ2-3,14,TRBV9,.,CASSPGLAGDTQYF
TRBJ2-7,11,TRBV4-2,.,CASSQGGQNTF
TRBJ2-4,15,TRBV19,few,CASSMAGTGGDIQYF
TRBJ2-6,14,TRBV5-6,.,CASSRSSGANVLTF
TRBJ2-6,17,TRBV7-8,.,CASSLREGISGANVLTF
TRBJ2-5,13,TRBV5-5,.,CASSFRYQETQYF
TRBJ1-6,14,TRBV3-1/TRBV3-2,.,CASSLQGTNSPLHF
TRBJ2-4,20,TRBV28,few,CASSFLSLRSHRAEGNIQYF
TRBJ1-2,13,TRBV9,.,CASSPSAGNGYTF
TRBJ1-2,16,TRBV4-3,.,CASSQDPTTGDYGYTF
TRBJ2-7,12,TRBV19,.,CASRDTMNEQYF
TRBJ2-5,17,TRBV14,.,CASSNGVKGGIRETQYF
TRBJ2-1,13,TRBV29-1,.,CSVFLAGGVEQFF
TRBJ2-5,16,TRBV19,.,CASSIGLAETQETQYF
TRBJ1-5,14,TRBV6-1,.,CASSDGVSNQPQHF
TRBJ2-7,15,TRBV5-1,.,CASSSEGREVDEQYF
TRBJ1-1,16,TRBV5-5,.,CASSLAPQGSNTEAFF
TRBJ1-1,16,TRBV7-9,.,CASSPLKTGPQTEAFF
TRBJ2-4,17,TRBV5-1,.,CASSVVAGGGSKNIQYF
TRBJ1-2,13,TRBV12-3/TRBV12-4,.,CASSSSRWHGYTF
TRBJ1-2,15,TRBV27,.,CASSPNNRGVYGYTF
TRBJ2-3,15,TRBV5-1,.,CASSLGGKDTDTQYF
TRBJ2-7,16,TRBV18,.,CASSPKYGGAAGEQYF
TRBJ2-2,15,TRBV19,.,CASSIGSANTGELFF
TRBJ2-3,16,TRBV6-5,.,CASSYTSSGRADTQYF
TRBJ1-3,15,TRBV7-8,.,CASSLEPPRGNTIYF
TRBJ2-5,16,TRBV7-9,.,CASSLGLRGPQETQYF
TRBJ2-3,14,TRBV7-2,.,CASSPRTGEGTQYF
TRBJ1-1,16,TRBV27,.,CASSLSTRSRNTEAFF
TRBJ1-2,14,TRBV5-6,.,CASSLAYLNYGYTF
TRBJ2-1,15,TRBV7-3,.,CASSLGGTGYNEQFF
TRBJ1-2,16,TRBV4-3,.,CASSLYLDNPGYGYTF
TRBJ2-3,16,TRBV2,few,CASSAFGREIADTQYF
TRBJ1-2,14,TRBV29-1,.,CSETSRPGEEGYTF
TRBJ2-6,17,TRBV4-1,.,CARSRQGTLSGANVLTF
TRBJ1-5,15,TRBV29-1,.,CSVETLDRGWQPQHF
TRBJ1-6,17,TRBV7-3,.,CASSLRPDRSEDSPLHF
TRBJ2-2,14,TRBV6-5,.,CASSYLNRGKELFF
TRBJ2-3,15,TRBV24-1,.,CATSERESPTDTQYF
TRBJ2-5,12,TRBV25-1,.,CASSGRKETQYF
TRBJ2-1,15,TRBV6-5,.,CASSYSGSSYNEQFF
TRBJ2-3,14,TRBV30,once,CAWKEGYSTDTQYF
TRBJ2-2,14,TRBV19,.,CASSSGRNTGELFF
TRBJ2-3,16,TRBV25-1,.,CASSSTRTSSGDTQYF
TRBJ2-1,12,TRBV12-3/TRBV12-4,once,CASSLRGGEQFF
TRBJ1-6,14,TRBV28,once,CASSYIQGNSPLHF
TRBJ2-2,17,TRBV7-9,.,CASSSPLGTENTGELFF
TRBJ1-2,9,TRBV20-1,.,CSRRYGYTF
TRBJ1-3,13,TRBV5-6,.,CASSLDAVNTIYF
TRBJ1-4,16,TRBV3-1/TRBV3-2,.,CASSDRDRGLWEKLFF
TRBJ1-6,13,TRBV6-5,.,CASSQEGNSPLHF